The present entry profiles one TCR beta chain with its context. Its antigen is unknown. The CDR3 spans 17 residues. The germline V gene encodes CDR1 MNHNY and CDR2 SVGAGI (reference sequence). V gave up 4 bases and J gave up 4 bases, with 19 bases separating them. With a J-beta primer mix and a sample-barcoded 5' primer, a second PCR ran about 7 to 11 cycles. Tagging of each cDNA molecule was performed by a template-switch adaptor with 12 random nucleotides. TCRdb used MiXCR to reprocess the 5' RACE reads, holding one entry per CDR3 protein. The data show approximately 810,000 distinct CDR3 sequences, roughly 26% seen once. The data are from a study of blood T cells in healthy people across ages. Study findings and constraints: From one million sequenced T cells, diversity estimates were lower bounds. The recorded TCR beta diversity per million T cells decreased in a roughly linear manner with age.

The specimen was blood. This receptor was obtained from a woman older than 75 in good health. The chain combines TRBV6-6 with TRBJ1-4; no firm D call. CDR3 DNA sequence: TGTGCCAGCAGTTCCTTTACGCTGACGGGCCATAATGAAAAACTGTTTTTT. It specifies CASSSFTLTGHNEKLFF.